Each of the 9 T cell receptor beta chains below was sequenced from the same sample in a study of breast tumors, draining lymph nodes, adjacent tissues (dated by TCRdb to about 2016). The axillary draining lymph nodes of breast cancer patients were the source of the lymph node samples. Receptors were amplified or captured by multiplex PCR. Sequenced using an Illumina HiSeq 2000. The public reads were reprocessed in TCRdb via fastp at Q25 and MiXCR, keeping in-frame beta chains. Rows with a matching CDR3 protein are joined into one entry that keeps the most common DNA and genes. The sample includes about 100,000 distinct CDR3 sequences, with about 20% observed a single time. The ten largest clones take up approximately 1.3% of the sample. Sequencing input: axillary lymph node tissue. All receptors come from a female donor with breast cancer. Some clones in this sample may be carry-over from other donors' samples.

This clonotype showed up many times. The chain recombines TRBV20-1 with TRBJ1-4; maybe TRBD1 (6 bases). With 4 bases removed from V and 2 bases from J, the gap between germline ends came to 17 bases. The germline V gene encodes CDR1 DFQATT and CDR2 SNEGSKA (reference sequence). There are 16 residues in the CDR3. The CDR3 sequence: CSAINRYTGTNEKLFF. The CDR3, as DNA: TGCAGTGCTATAAACCGGTATACAGGGACTAATGAAAAACTGTTTTTT.

V usage is TRBV27 and J usage is TRBJ1-2, with 7 bases matching TRBD1. The CDR3 consists of 15 residues. Germline assignment: CDR1 MNHEY and CDR2 SMNVEV (reference sequence). V lost 2 bases and J lost 8; bases outside the gene matches: 11. This CDR3 is CASSLEKGAWQGYTF. The CDR3 DNA is TGTGCCAGCAGTTTAGAGAAGGGGGCTTGGCAGGGCTACACCTTC.

This clonotype was observed once. The chain combines TRBV12-3 or TRBV12-4 with TRBJ2-6, with D perhaps TRBD1 or TRBD2 (7 bases each). The CDR3 loop spans 17 amino acids. Trimming took off 6 bases at V and 0 bases at J, with 15 bases between the two ends. This CDR3 reads CASSQGGQVSGANVLTF. The DNA for the CDR3 is TGTGCCAGCAGCCAGGGGGGGCAAGTCTCTGGGGCCAACGTCCTGACTTTC.

This clonotype was counted at least ten times. This chain joins TRBV5-1 and TRBJ1-2, with 7 nucleotides matching TRBD1. This CDR3 is built from 13 residues. J was trimmed by 7 bases and V by 2 bases; bases with no gene match: 5. Germline lookup yields CDR1 SGHRS and CDR2 YFSETQ. Here the CDR3 DNA reads TGCGCCAGCAGCTTAACAGGGGATCGTGGCTACACCTTC. Amino acids: CASSLTGDRGYTF.

This clonotype was found many times. The V call is TRBV20-1, the J call TRBJ2-7; possible D gene TRBD2, 7 bases. The CDR3 is 14 residues long. Germline CDR1 and CDR2: DFQATT and SNEGSKA (reference sequence). V lost 6 bases, J lost 0 bases, and 15 bases lay in between. The CDR3 here is CSARRGLISYEQYF. The CDR3 nucleotides are TGCAGTGCCCGCAGGGGACTAATCTCCTACGAGCAGTACTTC.

This clonotype was recorded at least ten times. The J gene is TRBJ1-4, the V gene TRBV6-1; 7 bases match TRBD1. The CDR3 sequence is 15 residues long. Germline loops: CDR1 MNHNS, CDR2 SASEGT. After removal of 4 bases from V and 8 bases from J, the junction contained 10 bases not matched to a gene. The chain's CDR3 is CASSASQGGGEKLFF. CDR3 nucleotides: TGTGCCAGCAGTGCTTCACAGGGAGGGGGCGAAAAACTGTTTTTT.

Only a few counts were recorded for this clonotype. This chain joins TRBV11-3 and TRBJ2-3; D gene unclear. Germline values: CDR1 SGHNT, CDR2 YENEEA. The CDR3 is 13 amino acids. Trimming removed 3 bases at V and 3 bases at J, with 7 bases between. CDR3 in DNA: TGTGCCAGCAGCTTTATCCCTACAGATACGCAGTATTTT. Translated: CASSFIPTDTQYF. Variable domain in full (rest from reference TRBV11-3 and TRBJ2-3): EAGVVQSPRYKIIEKKQPVAFWCNPISGHNTLYWYLQNLGQGPELLIRYENEEAVDDSQLPKDRFSAERLKGVDSTLKIQPAELGDSAVYLCASSFIPTDTQYFGPGTRLTVL.

This clonotype was recorded many times. CDR3: CAIKGQLGDTQYF. The CDR3 DNA reads TGTGCCATCAAGGGCCAGCTCGGAGATACGCAGTATTTT. V gene TRBV10-3 combines with J gene TRBJ2-3; D ambiguous. V lost 7 bases and J lost 5, with 13 bases in between. The CDR3 is 13 amino acids. Germline lookup yields CDR1 ENHRY and CDR2 SYGVKD.

This clonotype was counted between two and nine times. V and J are TRBV5-7 and TRBJ2-4; no firm D call. TRBV5-7 is flagged as an ORF with uncertain function. The CDR3 has 15 amino acids. V lost 1 base and J lost 0, with 8 bases in between. The CDR3 loop is CASSLKPLAKNIQYF. The DNA of the CDR3 is TGTGCCAGCAGCTTGAAGCCCTTAGCCAAAAACATTCAGTACTTC.